This record covers a single T cell receptor (beta chain). Taking its sample share into account, this clone is medium-sized (0.01 to 0.1%). This clone's antigen is unknown. It has no much larger one-base neighbor in the sample; base qualities were not kept. The CDR3 has 12 amino acids, counting the end cysteine and phenylalanine. CDR3 DNA is the only sequence kept; it has 36 bases, read in frame from the first base. CDR1 MNHEY and CDR2 SMNVEV were looked up in the germline V gene (reference sequence). V is cut by 8 bases and J by 0 bases, and the space between the germline ends is 8 bases. This sample was included in a study of T cells after posttransplantation cyclophosphamide (dated by TCRdb to 2016 to 2017). For the study in its entirety: Using TRB sequencing, the study followed how the T cell repertoire rebuilt after myeloablative bone marrow transplantation with posttransplantation cyclophosphamide given as GVHD prophylaxis. Antigen receptor sequencing was done on samples from 35 PTCy-treated patients and from 15 to 20 related bone marrow donors of those patients. Blood from all 35 or so PTCy patients who had 1-year posttransplant specimens underwent TRB sequencing. Up to 3 additional blood samples from 2 to 5.2 years after transplant were also TRB-sequenced in 3 patients, as was pretransplant blood from 4 patients. Because TRA and TRB clonality correlated tightly in roughly ten samples, later TCR analyses were limited to TRB. Public TRB sequences were compared against a database of over 3,000 sequences linked to responses to pathogens, tumor antigens, self-antigens and alloantigens. The paper's findings and limits, for the study overall: Across about 40 patients, TRB clonality was highly associated with recipient CMV seropositivity and CMV reactivation, and diversity in PTCy patients was similar to diversity in CNI/methotrexate controls. Donor-recipient similarity was low at 1-2 months but increased during the first year, and donor CD8+ memory clones often dominated later blood repertoires. The TRB repertoires of T cells infiltrating skin or GI tract showed only limited overlap with the TRB repertoires of T cells in blood.

TRB sequencing used genomic DNA with the immunoSEQ assay at survey resolution or the hsTCRB kit. As for the authors' bioinformatics: Initial read processing used immunoSEQ software, and repertoire analyses used the LymphoSeq R package. Clonality was computed as 1 minus normalized Shannon entropy; Gini coefficient was also calculated for each TRB dataset. Phenotypes of unsorted samples were inferred by mapping TRB sequences from sorted subsets of the recipient or donor onto the same recipient's unsorted samples. TCRdb provides this immuneACCESS table in a form limited to in-frame rearrangements. Some clones are lacking; in checked studies, under half of them reflect an unresolved V gene, and why the rest are absent is not known. V, J and clone size are those of that table, while D and trimming were read from the DNA. The sample has 4,500 to 5,500 clones on record, with no singletons. Clones ranked in the top ten supply approximately 15% of the sample.

The treatment or condition label, as the study defines it: high-dose cyclophosphamide on days +3 and +4 as single-agent GVHD prophylaxis. Busulfan and fludarabine conditioning, a related or unrelated marrow graft, and cyclophosphamide on days +3 and +4 were given to PTCy patients. The PTCy-treated patients were enrolled in a prospective multi-institutional clinical trial. Peripheral blood and bone marrow mononuclear cells were isolated by Ficoll-Hypaque density centrifugation and cryopreserved. The sample was PBMCs, taken after allogeneic stem cell transplant with posttransplant cyclophosphamide. Here the chain combines TRBV27 and TRBJ2-7; a confident D gene designation cannot be given. The source is a female patient between 30 and 40 years old who received an allogeneic stem cell transplant from an unrelated donor, was CMV-positive, and had acute and chronic GVHD. Some T cells may originate with the graft donor following a transplant. At the DNA level, the sequence is TGTGCCAGCTTTGCCAGCTCCTACGAGCAGTACTTC. Its amino acids are CASFASSYEQYF.